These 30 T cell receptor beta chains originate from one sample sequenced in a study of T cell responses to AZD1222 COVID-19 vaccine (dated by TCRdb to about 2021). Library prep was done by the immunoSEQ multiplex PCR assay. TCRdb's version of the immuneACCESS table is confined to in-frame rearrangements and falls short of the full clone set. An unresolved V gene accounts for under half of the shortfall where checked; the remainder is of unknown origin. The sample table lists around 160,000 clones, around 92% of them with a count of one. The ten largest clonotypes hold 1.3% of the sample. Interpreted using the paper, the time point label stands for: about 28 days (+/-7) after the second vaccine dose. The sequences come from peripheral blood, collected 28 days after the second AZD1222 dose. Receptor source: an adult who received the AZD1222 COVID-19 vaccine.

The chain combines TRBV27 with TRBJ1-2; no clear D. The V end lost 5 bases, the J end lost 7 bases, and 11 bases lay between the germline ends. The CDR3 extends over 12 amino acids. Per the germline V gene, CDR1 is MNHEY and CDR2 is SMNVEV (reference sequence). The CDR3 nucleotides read TGTGCCAGCAGTCCCGGGTTCGGTGGCTACACCTTC. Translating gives CASSPGFGGYTF.

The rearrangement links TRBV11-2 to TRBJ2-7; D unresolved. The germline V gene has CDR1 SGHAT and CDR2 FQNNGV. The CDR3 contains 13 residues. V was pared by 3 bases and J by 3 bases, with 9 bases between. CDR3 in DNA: TGTGCCAGCAGCTTTGGGCGGTACTACGAGCAGTACTTC. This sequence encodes CASSFGRYYEQYF.

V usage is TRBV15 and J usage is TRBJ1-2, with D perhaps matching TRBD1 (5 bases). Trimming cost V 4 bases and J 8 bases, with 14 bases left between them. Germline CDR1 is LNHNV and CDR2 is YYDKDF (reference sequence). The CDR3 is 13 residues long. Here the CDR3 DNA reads TGTGCCACCAGCAATTTCCTCGGGGGAGGCTACACCTTC. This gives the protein CATSNFLGGGYTF.

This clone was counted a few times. In DNA form, the CDR3 reads TGTGCCTGGAGGACTAGCGGGGATTCCGGGGAGCTGTTTTTT. This codes for CAWRTSGDSGELFF. This rearrangement joins TRBV30 to TRBJ2-2; 11 nucleotides match TRBD2. The CDR3 totals 14 residues. Germline loops: CDR1 GTSNPN, CDR2 SVGIG (reference sequence). V trimming: 3 bases; J trimming: 6 bases; junction bases outside the gene matches: 3.

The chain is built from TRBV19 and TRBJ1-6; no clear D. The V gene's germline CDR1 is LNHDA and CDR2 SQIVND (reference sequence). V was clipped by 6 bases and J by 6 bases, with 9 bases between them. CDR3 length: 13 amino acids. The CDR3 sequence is CASRSRGNSPLHF. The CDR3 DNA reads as TGTGCCAGTAGATCTCGGGGTAATTCACCCCTCCACTTT.

CDR3 sequence: CASSYAYQGNYGYTF. CDR3 bases: TGTGCCAGCAGTTACGCATATCAGGGGAACTATGGCTACACCTTC. The chain employs TRBV6-6 and TRBJ1-2; D is possibly TRBD1 (6 bases). Germline V gene sequence: CDR1 MNHNY, CDR2 SVGAGI (reference sequence). The length of the CDR3 is 15 residues. V lost 2 bases and J lost 2, with 12 bases in between.

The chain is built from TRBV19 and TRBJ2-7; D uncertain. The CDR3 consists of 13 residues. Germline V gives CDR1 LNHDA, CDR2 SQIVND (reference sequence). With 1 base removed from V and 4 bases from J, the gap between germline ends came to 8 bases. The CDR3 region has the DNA TGTGCCAGTAGTATAGGGGAAGGATACGAGCAGTACTTC. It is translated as CASSIGEGYEQYF.

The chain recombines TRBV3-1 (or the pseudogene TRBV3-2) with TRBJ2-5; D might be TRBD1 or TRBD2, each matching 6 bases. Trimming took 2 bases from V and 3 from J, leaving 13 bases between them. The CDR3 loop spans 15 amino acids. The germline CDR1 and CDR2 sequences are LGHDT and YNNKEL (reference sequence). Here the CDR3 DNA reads TGTGCCAGCAGCCAAAGGGGGGAAATGGAAGAGACCCAGTACTTC. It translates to CASSQRGEMEETQYF.

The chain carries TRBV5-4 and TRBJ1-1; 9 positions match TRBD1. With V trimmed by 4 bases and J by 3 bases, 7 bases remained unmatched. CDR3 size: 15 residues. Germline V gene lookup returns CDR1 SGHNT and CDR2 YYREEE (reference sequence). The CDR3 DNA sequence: TGTGCCAGCAGCAGGGCACAGGGGGCGGACACTGAAGCTTTCTTT. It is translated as CASSRAQGADTEAFF.

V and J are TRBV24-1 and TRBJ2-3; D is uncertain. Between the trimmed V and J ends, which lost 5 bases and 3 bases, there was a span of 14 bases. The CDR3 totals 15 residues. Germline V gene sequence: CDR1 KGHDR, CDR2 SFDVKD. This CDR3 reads CATSGNLDPTDTQYF. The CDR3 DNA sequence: TGTGCCACCAGTGGAAACCTGGACCCTACAGATACGCAGTATTTT.

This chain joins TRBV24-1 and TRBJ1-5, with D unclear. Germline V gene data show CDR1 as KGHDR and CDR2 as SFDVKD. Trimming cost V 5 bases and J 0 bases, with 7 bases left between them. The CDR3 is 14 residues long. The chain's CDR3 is CATSGVFSNQPQHF. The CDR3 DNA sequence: TGTGCCACCAGTGGGGTTTTTAGCAATCAGCCCCAGCATTTT.

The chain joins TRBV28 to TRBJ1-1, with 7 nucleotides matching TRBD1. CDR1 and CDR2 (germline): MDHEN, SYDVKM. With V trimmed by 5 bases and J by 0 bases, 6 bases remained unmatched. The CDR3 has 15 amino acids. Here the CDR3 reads CASSAGTDMNTEAFF. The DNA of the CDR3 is TGTGCCAGCAGTGCCGGGACAGACATGAACACTGAAGCTTTCTTT.

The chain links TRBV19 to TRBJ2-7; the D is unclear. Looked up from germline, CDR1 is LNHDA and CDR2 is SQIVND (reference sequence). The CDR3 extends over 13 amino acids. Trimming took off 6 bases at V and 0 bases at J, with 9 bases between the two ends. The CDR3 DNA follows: TGTGCCAGTAGCTTAGCCACCTCCTACGAGCAGTACTTC. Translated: CASSLATSYEQYF. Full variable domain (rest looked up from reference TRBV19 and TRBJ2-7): DGGITQSPKYLFRKEGQNVTLSCEQNLNHDAMYWYRQDPGQGLRLIYYSQIVNDFQKGDIAEGYSVSREKKESFPLTVTSAQKNPTAFYLCASSLATSYEQYFGPGTRLTVT.

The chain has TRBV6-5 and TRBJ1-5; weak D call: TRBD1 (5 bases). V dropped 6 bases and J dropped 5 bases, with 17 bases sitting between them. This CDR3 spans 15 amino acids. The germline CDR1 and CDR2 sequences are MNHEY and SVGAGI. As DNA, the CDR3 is TGTGCCAGCAGCCGATCCGACAGTCGTTATCAGCCCCAGCATTTT. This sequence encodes CASSRSDSRYQPQHF.

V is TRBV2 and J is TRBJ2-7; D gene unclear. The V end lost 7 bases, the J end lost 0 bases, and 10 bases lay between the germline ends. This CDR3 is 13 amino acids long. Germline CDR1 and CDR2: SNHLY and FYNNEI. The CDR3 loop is CASTAPSSYEQYF. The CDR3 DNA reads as TGTGCCAGCACAGCGCCTTCCTCCTACGAGCAGTACTTC.

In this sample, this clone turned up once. The CDR3 nucleotides read TGTGCCAGCAGCTTAGTGGGGGGGAAGATCTATGGCTACACCTTC. This gives the protein CASSLVGGKIYGYTF. The rearrangement links TRBV7-9 to TRBJ1-2; weak D call: TRBD1 (5 bases). CDR3 length equals 15 residues. In germline, CDR1 is SEHNR, CDR2 FQNEAQ (reference sequence). V was shortened by 1 base and J by 4 bases, with 13 bases between the two germline ends.

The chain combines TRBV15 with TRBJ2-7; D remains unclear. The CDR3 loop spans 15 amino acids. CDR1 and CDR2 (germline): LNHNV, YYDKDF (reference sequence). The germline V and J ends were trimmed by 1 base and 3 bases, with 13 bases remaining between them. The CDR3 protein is CATSRGRILSYEQYF. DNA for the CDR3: TGTGCCACCAGCAGAGGAAGGATTCTCAGCTACGAGCAGTACTTC.

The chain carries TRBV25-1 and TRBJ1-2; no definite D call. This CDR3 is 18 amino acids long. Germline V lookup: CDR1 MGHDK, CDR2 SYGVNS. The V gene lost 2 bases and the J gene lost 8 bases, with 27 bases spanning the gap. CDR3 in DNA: TGTGCCAGCAGTGAACGATCGCTGGTGGGCGCCACGAGGCGAGGCTACACCTTC. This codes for CASSERSLVGATRRGYTF.

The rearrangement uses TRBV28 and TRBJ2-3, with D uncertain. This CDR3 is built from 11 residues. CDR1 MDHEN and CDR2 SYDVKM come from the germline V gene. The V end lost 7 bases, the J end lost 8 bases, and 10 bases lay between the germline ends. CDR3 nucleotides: TGTGCCAGCACCCCGGGTGGTACGCAGTATTTT. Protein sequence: CASTPGGTQYF. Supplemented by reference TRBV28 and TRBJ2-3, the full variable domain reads DVKVTQSSRYLVKRTGEKVFLECVQDMDHENMFWYRQDPGLGLRLIYFSYDVKMKEKGDIPEGYSVSREKKERFSLILESASTNQTSMYLCASTPGGTQYFGPGTRLTVL.

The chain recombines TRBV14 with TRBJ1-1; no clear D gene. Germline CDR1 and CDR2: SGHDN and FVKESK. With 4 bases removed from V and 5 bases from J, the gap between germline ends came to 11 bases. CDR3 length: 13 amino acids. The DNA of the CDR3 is TGTGCCAGCAGCCGATCCGAAGGGACTGAAGCTTTCTTT. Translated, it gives CASSRSEGTEAFF. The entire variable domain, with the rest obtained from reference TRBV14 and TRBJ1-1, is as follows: EAGVTQFPSHSVIEKGQTVTLRCDPISGHDNLYWYRRVMGKEIKFLLHFVKESKQDESGMPNNRFLAERTGGTYSTLKVQPAELEDSGVYFCASSRSEGTEAFFGQGTRLTVV.

The CDR3 loop reads CASSSPGLVTGELFF. The CDR3 bases are TGCGCCAGCAGTTCCCCGGGACTAGTTACCGGGGAGCTGTTTTTT. V and J are TRBV5-1 and TRBJ2-2; 8 bases align to TRBD2. Germline V gene data show CDR1 as SGHRS and CDR2 as YFSETQ. The CDR3 is 15 residues long. Trimming took 5 bases from V and 5 from J; bases not matched to a gene: 8.

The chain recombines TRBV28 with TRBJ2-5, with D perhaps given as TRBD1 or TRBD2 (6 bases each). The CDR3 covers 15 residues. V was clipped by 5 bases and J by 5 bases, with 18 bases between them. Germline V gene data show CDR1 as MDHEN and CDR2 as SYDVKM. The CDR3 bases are TGTGCCAGCAGTCCCCCCGGAGGGGGGCGGGAGACCCAGTACTTC. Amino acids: CASSPPGGGRETQYF.

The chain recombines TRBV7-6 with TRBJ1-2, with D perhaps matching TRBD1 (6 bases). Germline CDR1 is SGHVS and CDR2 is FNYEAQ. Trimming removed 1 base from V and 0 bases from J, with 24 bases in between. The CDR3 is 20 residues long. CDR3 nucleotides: TGTGCCAGCAGCTTAGTAGGTGGCGGGAGCCAAGGGGGTTCTAACTATGGCTACACCTTC. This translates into CASSLVGGGSQGGSNYGYTF.

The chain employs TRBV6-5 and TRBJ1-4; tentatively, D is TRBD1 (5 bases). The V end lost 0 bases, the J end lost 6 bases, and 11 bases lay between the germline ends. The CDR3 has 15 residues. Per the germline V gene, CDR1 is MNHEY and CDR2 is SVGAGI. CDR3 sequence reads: CASSYSSRDHEKLFF. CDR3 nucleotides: TGTGCCAGCAGTTACTCGAGCAGGGACCATGAAAAACTGTTTTTT.

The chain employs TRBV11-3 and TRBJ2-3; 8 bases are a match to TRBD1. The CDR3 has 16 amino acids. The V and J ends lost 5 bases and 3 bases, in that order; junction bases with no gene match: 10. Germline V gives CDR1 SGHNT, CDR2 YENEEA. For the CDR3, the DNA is TGTGCCAGCAGCCACGGACAGGGTCTATCAACAGATACGCAGTATTTT. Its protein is CASSHGQGLSTDTQYF.

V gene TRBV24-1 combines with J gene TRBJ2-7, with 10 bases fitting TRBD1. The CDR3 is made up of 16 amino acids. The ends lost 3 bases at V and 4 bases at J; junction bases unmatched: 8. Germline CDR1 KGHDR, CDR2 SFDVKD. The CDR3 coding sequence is TGTGCCACCAGTGATGCGGACAGGGGGAGCATATACGAGCAGTACTTC. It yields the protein CATSDADRGSIYEQYF.

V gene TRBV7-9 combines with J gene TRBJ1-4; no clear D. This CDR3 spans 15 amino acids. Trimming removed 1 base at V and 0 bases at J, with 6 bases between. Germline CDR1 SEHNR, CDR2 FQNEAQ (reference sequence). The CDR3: CASSLDGTTNEKLFF. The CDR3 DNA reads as TGTGCCAGCAGCTTAGATGGTACAACTAATGAAAAACTGTTTTTT.

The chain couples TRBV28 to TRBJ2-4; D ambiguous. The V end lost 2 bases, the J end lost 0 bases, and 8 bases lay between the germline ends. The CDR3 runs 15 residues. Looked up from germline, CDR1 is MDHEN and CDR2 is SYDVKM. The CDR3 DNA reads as TGTGCCAGCAGTTTACAGGAACTAGCCAAAAACATTCAGTACTTC. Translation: CASSLQELAKNIQYF.

This CDR3 is CASSLDRGQPQHF. The CDR3 region has the DNA TGCGCCAGCAGCCTAGACAGGGGGCAGCCCCAGCATTTT. J is TRBJ1-5 and V is TRBV4-1; 9 nucleotides agree with TRBD1. Germline-derived CDR1 and CDR2 are MGHRA and YSYEKL. This CDR3 has 13 residues. With V trimmed by 4 bases and J by 7 bases, 2 bases remained unmatched.

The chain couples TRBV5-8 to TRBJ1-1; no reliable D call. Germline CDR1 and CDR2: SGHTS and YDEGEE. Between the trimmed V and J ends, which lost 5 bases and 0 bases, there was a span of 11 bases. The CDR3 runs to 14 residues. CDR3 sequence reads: CASRRAHMNTEAFF. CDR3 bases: TGTGCCAGCAGAAGGGCCCACATGAACACTGAAGCTTTCTTT.